Shown below are 3 T cell receptor beta chains from a single sample sequenced in a study of siplizumab effects on memory and regulatory T cells. The method was immunoSEQ multiplex PCR; TCRdb's version includes in-frame clones alone and lacks a portion of them. The sample includes over 90,000 clones, 92% of them seen just once. The sample taken for sequencing was CD4+ T cells sorted from blood. The source is a human donor in good health.

The count of this clone is one. The chain carries TRBV7-6 and TRBJ2-2, with TRBD2 matching 10 bases. The CDR3 has 17 residues. The trim removed 0 bases at V and 6 bases at J, leaving 7 bases unmatched. Per germline, CDR1 SGHVS and CDR2 FNYEAQ. The CDR3 coding sequence is TGTGCCAGCAGCTTAGCTCGGCCTAGCGGGAGCTCCGGGGAGCTGTTTTTT. Protein: CASSLARPSGSSGELFF.

This clone was found once. V and J are TRBV28 and TRBJ1-2; possible D gene TRBD1, 6 bases. Germline CDR1 and CDR2: MDHEN and SYDVKM. This CDR3 spans 15 amino acids. The V end was cut by 5 bases, the J end by 8 bases, with 21 bases between. CDR3 nucleotide sequence: TGTGCCAGCAGTCTCACAGGGCTGTGGGTGGGGGGCTACACCTTC. This gives the protein CASSLTGLWVGGYTF.

The chain joins TRBV7-3 to TRBJ2-1; D might be TRBD2 (6 bases). Trimming removed 8 bases at V and 5 bases at J, with 13 bases between. Germline loops: CDR1 SGHTA, CDR2 FQGTGA. The CDR3 totals 13 residues. The CDR3, as DNA: TGTGCCAGCGGCCTAGCGAGAAACAATGAGCAGTTCTTC. This encodes CASGLARNNEQFF.